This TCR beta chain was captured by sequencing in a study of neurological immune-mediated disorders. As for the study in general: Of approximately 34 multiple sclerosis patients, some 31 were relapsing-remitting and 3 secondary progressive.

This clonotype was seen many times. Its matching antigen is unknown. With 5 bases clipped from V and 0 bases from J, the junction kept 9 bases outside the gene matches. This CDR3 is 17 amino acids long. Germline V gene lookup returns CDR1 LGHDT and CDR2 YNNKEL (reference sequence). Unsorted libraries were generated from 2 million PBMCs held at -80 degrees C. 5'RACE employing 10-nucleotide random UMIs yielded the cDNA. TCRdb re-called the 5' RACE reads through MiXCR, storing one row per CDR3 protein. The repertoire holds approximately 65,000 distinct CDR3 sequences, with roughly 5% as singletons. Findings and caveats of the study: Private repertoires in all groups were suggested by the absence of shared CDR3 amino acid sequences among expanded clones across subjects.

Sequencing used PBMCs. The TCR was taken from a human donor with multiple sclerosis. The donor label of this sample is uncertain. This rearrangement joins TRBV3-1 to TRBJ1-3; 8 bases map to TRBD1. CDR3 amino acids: CASSARQGLLSGNTIYF. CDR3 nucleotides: TGTGCCAGCAGCGCCCGACAGGGGCTACTCTCTGGAAACACCATATATTTT.